The 8 T cell receptor beta chains in this list originate from one sample, sequenced in a study of T-cell reconstitution after alpha-beta-depleted transplantation in children. Using unique molecular identifiers, the investigators prepared the TCRbeta library. TCRdb reprocessed the PCR reads with MiXCR, giving one entry per CDR3 protein. The sample includes around 450,000 distinct CDR3 sequences, 43% of them seen just once. Sequenced material: PBMCs, taken before TCRalphabeta/CD19-depleted stem cell transplant. These TCRs come from a girl aged 2-10 years with aplastic anemia, due to receive a stem cell transplant.

J is TRBJ2-3 and V is TRBV7-9, with D unresolved. CDR1 is SEHNR and CDR2 is FQNEAQ in the germline V gene (reference sequence). CDR3 size: 15 residues. Trimming removed 4 bases from V and 1 base from J, with 12 bases in between. The CDR3 here is CASSSENRGTDTQYF. DNA of the CDR3: TGTGCCAGCAGCTCGGAGAATAGGGGCACAGATACGCAGTATTTT.

V and J are TRBV20-1 and TRBJ2-5; D remains unclear. The CDR3 runs 10 residues. Germline V gene data show CDR1 as DFQATT and CDR2 as SNEGSKA (reference sequence). The ends were cut back, 6 bases at V and 6 bases at J, with 8 bases in the middle. Here the CDR3 reads CSAVWQTQYF. Here the CDR3 DNA reads TGCAGTGCAGTATGGCAGACCCAGTACTTC.

This clonotype was counted only a few times. The rearrangement uses TRBV5-5 and TRBJ2-7, with 11 bases identical to TRBD2. This CDR3 is built from 15 residues. In germline, CDR1 is SGHKS, CDR2 YYEKEE (reference sequence). V was pared by 4 bases and J by 2 bases, with 5 bases of the junction left unmatched. This CDR3 is CASSRLAGRPYEQYF. The CDR3 DNA is TGTGCCAGCAGCCGACTAGCGGGACGTCCCTACGAGCAGTACTTC. Based on the CDR3 plus reference TRBV5-5 and TRBJ2-7, the full variable domain is DAGVTQSPTHLIKTRGQQVTLRCSPISGHKSVSWYQQVLGQGPQFIFQYYEKEERGRGNFPDRFSARQFPNYSSELNVNALLLGDSALYLCASSRLAGRPYEQYFGPGTRLTVT.

This clonotype was seen only a few times. The rearrangement uses TRBV29-1 and TRBJ1-1; D unclear. The CDR3 covers 16 residues. Per the germline V gene, CDR1 is SQVTM and CDR2 is ANQGSEA. Trimming shortened V by 0 bases and J by 3 bases, and 17 bases separated the two germline ends. The CDR3 nucleotides are TGCAGCGTTGAAGATTTCACAAAAGCGGGATACACTGAAGCTTTCTTT. This gives the protein CSVEDFTKAGYTEAFF.

This clonotype was observed at least ten times. The rearrangement uses TRBV11-2 and TRBJ2-3; 8 bases fit TRBD1. The J segment lost 1 base and the V segment lost 0 bases, leaving 3 bases of the junction unmatched. The CDR3 extends over 16 amino acids. Germline lookup yields CDR1 SGHAT and CDR2 FQNNGV. CDR3: CASSLDLDRGTDTQYF. The CDR3 DNA follows: TGTGCCAGCAGCTTAGATCTGGACAGGGGCACAGATACGCAGTATTTT.

This clonotype occurred many times. The rearrangement links TRBV12-3 or TRBV12-4 to TRBJ2-1; D gene uncertain. The germline V and J ends were trimmed by 6 bases and 10 bases, with 13 bases remaining between them. The CDR3 is 12 amino acids. DNA of the CDR3: TGTGCCAGCAGCTCCGGGTCGGGCGAGCAGTTCTTC. Translated, it gives CASSSGSGEQFF.

This clonotype was seen a few times. J is TRBJ2-3 and V is TRBV11-2; TRBD1 might be the D (5 bases). Per germline, CDR1 SGHAT and CDR2 FQNNGV. V was trimmed by 1 base and J by 2 bases, leaving 16 bases between them. CDR3 length equals 17 residues. The CDR3 spells CASSLGLRGHPTDTQYF. Written as DNA, the CDR3 is TGTGCCAGCAGCTTAGGTTTAAGGGGTCACCCCACAGATACGCAGTATTTT.

The CDR3 protein is CASSQDAAGWSYGYTF. In DNA, the CDR3 is TGCGCCAGCAGCCAAGATGCTGCGGGGTGGAGCTATGGCTACACCTTC. The chain joins TRBV4-1 to TRBJ1-2; no firm D call. The V gene's germline CDR1 is MGHRA and CDR2 YSYEKL. The CDR3 has 16 residues. The germline V and J ends were trimmed by 0 bases and 4 bases, with 15 bases remaining between them.